This T cell receptor (beta chain) was observed in a study of T-cell reconstitution after alpha-beta-depleted transplantation in children. Whole-study results and caveats: The high TCRbeta diversity at day 60 in some patients came from surviving recipient T cells and thymic progenitors. Several hundred expanded graft clones reportedly were the source of alpha-beta T cells about two months after transplant.

During its preparation, the TCRbeta library received unique molecular identifiers. In TCRdb, the PCR reads were re-called with MiXCR into one record per CDR3 protein. Counted here are 400,000 to 550,000 distinct CDR3 sequences, approximately 10% occurring once; the ten biggest clones make up around 2%. This clonotype was observed a handful of times. Its antigen is undetermined. V was clipped by 3 bases and J by 3 bases, with 17 bases between them. Germline-derived CDR1 and CDR2 are DFQATT and SNEGSKA (reference sequence). This CDR3 has 15 residues. The source is a child aged 2 to 10 with inherited bone marrow failure, due to receive a stem cell transplant. This specimen was PBMCs, taken before TCRalphabeta/CD19-depleted stem cell transplant. J is TRBJ1-2 and V is TRBV20-1, with D maybe TRBD1 (5 bases). CDR3 region: CSARVSQGAYYGYTF. The CDR3 region has the DNA TGCAGTGCTAGGGTTTCGCAGGGAGCTTACTATGGCTACACCTTC.